The present T cell receptor (beta chain) was sequenced within a study of TIL therapy for anti-PD-1-resistant metastatic lung cancer. Whole-study context: Tumor harvest preceded PD-1/PD-L1 blockade, followed by nivolumab treatment. Patients had a median age of 54 years (range roughly 38-85).

The immunoSEQ assay was v3. Only in-frame clones appear in the TCRdb table, and some are missing; sequencing was by immunoSEQ multiplex PCR. This sample has about 59,000 clones, with 81% found just once. The length of the CDR3 is 15 residues. V dropped 3 bases and J dropped 3 bases, with 16 bases sitting between them. Germline CDR1 reads SGDLS; CDR2 reads YYNGEE. The sample's time point: pre-treatment sample, taken before nivolumab and TIL therapy. Sequences were derived from blood, sampled at baseline. The clonotype comes from a person aged 25 to 80 with non-small cell lung cancer. The chain employs TRBV9 and TRBJ2-7; possibly TRBD2 for D (6 bases). DNA of the CDR3: TGTGCCAGCAGCGGTAGCCCCCAGGGAGGCTACGAGCAGTACTTC. This gives the protein CASSGSPQGGYEQYF. The full variable domain, its missing parts supplied by reference TRBV9 and TRBJ2-7, is DSGVTQTPKHLITATGQRVTLRCSPRSGDLSVYWYQQSLDQGLQFLIQYYNGEERAKGNILERFSAQQFPDLHSELNLSSLELGDSALYFCASSGSPQGGYEQYFGPGTRLTVT.